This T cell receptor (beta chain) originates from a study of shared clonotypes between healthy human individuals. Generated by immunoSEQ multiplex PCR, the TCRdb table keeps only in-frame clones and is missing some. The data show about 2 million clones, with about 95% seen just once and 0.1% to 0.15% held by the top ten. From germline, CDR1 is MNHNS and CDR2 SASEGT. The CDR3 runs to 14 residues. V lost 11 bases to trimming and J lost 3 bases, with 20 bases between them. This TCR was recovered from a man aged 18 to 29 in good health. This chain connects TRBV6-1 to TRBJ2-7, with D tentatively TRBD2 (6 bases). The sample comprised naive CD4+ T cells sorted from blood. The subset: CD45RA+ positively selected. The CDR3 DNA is TGTGCCGCCCGAGGGAGGACACTAATCTACGAGCAGTACTTC. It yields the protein CAARGRTLIYEQYF.